The TCR beta chain described here comes from a study of cytomegalovirus exposure and HLA in healthy donors (TCRdb year 2017). Some background on the complete study: An earlier analysis of roughly 500 of the donors reported more than 250 Gb of sequence data and 117 million unique TCR beta sequences from 190 million or so T cells. Roughly 290 gigabases of sequencing data and around 88 million unique TCR sequences made up an early release that covered some 640 HLA-typed donors. Among the roughly 430 genotyped donors, approximately 81% belonged to the genetic ancestry cluster associated with self-reported Caucasian donors. The study aimed to test whether cataloging public T cell receptors could reveal signatures of past pathogen exposure. Using immunosequencing, the study profiled T cell repertoires from roughly 650 subjects and related those repertoires to cytomegalovirus serostatus. Along with the roughly 700-subject first cohort, a separate validation cohort of 120 different subjects was used. To predict cytomegalovirus infection status, the study brought together high-throughput TCR immunosequencing, statistical association of individual TCRs with disease status, and machine learning. A later analysis re-examined previously published TCR beta repertoires from 500 to 700 donors and added high-resolution HLA genotyping to investigate patterns of TCR occurrence. The later analysis used no new phenotypic data to find candidate immune exposures, relying instead on TCR beta sequences and their occurrence across donors. In an earlier analysis of several hundred of the donors, high-throughput TCR beta sequencing was used to judge whether each TCR beta V gene segment behaved as functional or pseudogenic. Donor age, sex, ethnicity and CMV serostatus were compiled together with the repertoire data. A later genetic analysis took genome-wide SNP genotypes for about 55% of the 666 donors and used that subset as a discovery cohort. Every discovery cohort repertoire had been produced on one sequencing platform. HLA typing covered class I and class II loci at four-digit resolution. The number of donors typed differed by locus, with 629-630 for A, B, C, DRB1 and DQB1, 522 for DQA1, approximately 580 for DPA1, and about 450 for DPB1. Roughly 5 DR-DQ haplotypes were handled as single units for association and clustering, since linkage in the cohort was strong. On average, around 240,000 unique TCR beta nucleotide sequences were sequenced per donor among 398 genotyped donors of the cohort, with 15% to 20% of those sequences being non-productive.

Study-wide conclusions, independent of this receptor: An earlier analysis of 587 of the donors showed that most TCR beta V segments appeared in productive rearrangements either about 87% or about 30% of the time, which broadly matched IMGT annotations. Most TCR sequences were seen in very few donors, while some public TCRs were found in many individuals. Three of the identified cytomegalovirus-associated TCR beta chains were confirmed in vitro to be specific for cytomegalovirus antigens. Immune exposure information for the cohort was limited to CMV serostatus. The presence/absence analyses assumed that sequencing depth was roughly uniform across donors, and that assumption may not be true. The study gave a list of about 170 TCR beta chains associated with cytomegalovirus. The classifier was reported to diagnose cytomegalovirus status with high specificity and sensitivity in both the original and validation cohorts. A group of highly shared sequence variants was considered likely to be a technical artifact of the sequencing pipeline. According to a later analysis, most CMV-associated TCR beta chains appeared to be HLA-restricted, and the HLA associations seemed to be driven largely by CMV exposure. A further reported finding was that TCR beta sequences accurately predicted the HLA-A and HLA-B alleles for most subjects in the first cohort. HLA typing was unavailable for some donors at each locus, so association tests used only the typed subset. It was suggested by the authors that the approach could potentially be generalized to other disease states and immunological phenotypes. Strong co-occurrence of HLA alleles, especially DR and DQ, made assigning TCR associations to individual alleles difficult. The cohort was sequenced for TCR beta chains only, and without alpha or paired-chain data the features that could be detected were limited. Linkage disequilibrium might explain the correlated functional status among segregating V segments, but an unknown experimental factor could not be excluded. Specific HLA alleles were associated with 15,000 to 20,000 TCR beta sequences at a false discovery rate of 0.05 in a later analysis. The 87-base-pair reads could not distinguish some IMGT-functional V segments, including TRBV6-2 and TRBV6-3, so those segments were excluded. Several of the top co-occurrence clusters appeared to be linked to parvovirus B19, influenza, CMV and Epstein-Barr virus, according to a later analysis. Roughly 15 rarely observed V segments, including chromosome 9 orphons, were excluded from the earlier analysis of several hundred of the donors because counts were too low. A later genetic analysis associated a missense DCLRE1C variant with V-gene and J-gene trimming of TCR beta chains, and an independent cohort replicated the association. A later genetic analysis reported fewer N-insertions in productive TCRs among donors in an Asian-associated ancestry cluster than the roughly 700-donor mean. A later analysis found that HLA-associated TCR beta chains were more clonally expanded and had lower generation probabilities than equally common non-associated chains. A later analysis found that TCR association rates varied across HLA loci, with DRB1 alleles showing the most associated TCRs and HLA-C alleles the fewest.

Germline trimming: 1 base from V, 7 bases from J; junction bases outside gene matches: 5. CDR1 and CDR2 are read off the germline V gene as LGHNA and YNFKEQ. Including cysteine and phenylalanine, the CDR3 has 14 amino acids. Just the 42-base CDR3 DNA is kept, in frame starting at base 1. The method behind the library was the immunoSEQ multiplex PCR assay. The multiplex PCR relied on a mix of 60 forward primers for TCR Vbeta segments and 13 reverse primers for TCR Jbeta segments. Amplification of the CDR3 region of rearranged TCR beta genes was performed with a multiplex PCR assay on genomic DNA. The Illumina HiSeq System was used to sequence the amplified TCR beta libraries as 87-base-pair reads. As for how the authors treated the data: In a later analysis, 80 million or so unique TCR beta chains were counted across the approximately 620 repertoires, and some 10 million of these chains were shared by at least two donors. A nearest-neighbor algorithm error-corrected the raw reads and collapsed the reads into unique sequences, merging closely related sequences to remove PCR and sequencing errors. Alignment of CDR3 sequences to IMGT reference sequences was used to assign V, D and J gene segments. For a sequence to be retained, a match of at least six nucleotides was required to both a V gene segment and a J gene segment. Rearrangements were classified as productive when the CDR3 lacked stop codons and remained in frame with V and J, and all other rearrangements were classified as non-productive. Following IMGT convention, CDR3 was defined as the stretch from the second conserved V-encoded cysteine up to the conserved J-encoded phenylalanine. In an earlier analysis of just under 600 of the donors, sequences lacking an unambiguous match to a single V gene segment were excluded. An earlier analysis of 587 of the donors called V segments functional above 56.7% productive rearrangements and segregating when the between-donor standard deviation exceeded 5%. A statistical classification framework was built to diagnose cytomegalovirus status from the catalog of TCR beta chain sequences. V and J gene assignment, in a later analysis, came from comparing TCR nucleotide sequences with IMGT/GENE-DB human TR gene sequences. The TCRdist pipeline was used in a later analysis to assign CDR3 sequences and most-parsimonious VDJ recombination scenarios. A later analysis defined each TCR beta chain by its CDR3 amino acid sequence plus V-gene family, and excluded reads lacking a unique V-gene family. To address suspected cross-contamination and a sequencing artifact, a later analysis removed a few hundred highly shared, low-generation-probability nucleotide sequences. In a later analysis, a clonal expansion index was calculated for each public chain from normalized within-repertoire ranks of inferred template counts. A later analysis computed generation probabilities with a VDJ recombination model fitted to out-of-frame rearrangements, and checked the results against IGoR. In a later analysis, hypergeometric tests were used to score TCR-TCR, TCR-HLA and TCR-CMV co-occurrence, with a repertoire-size bias correction applied to TCR pairs. In a later analysis, false discovery rates were estimated by permuting HLA or CMV assignments 20 times. In a later analysis, co-occurring TCRs were grouped using DBSCAN, and TCRdist sequence similarity was added for clustering within HLA-allele-positive subsets. Co-occurrence clustering excluded repertoires with fewer than 30,000 or more than 120,000 public chains, plus five with anomalous nucleotide sharing. Imported from immuneACCESS, the table was reduced by TCRdb to in-frame sequences with V and J called. These copies leave out some clones; in studies compared against another copy, an unresolved V gene accounts for under half, and the cause of the remainder is not known. That table is the source of V, J and clone size, and D and trimming were worked out from the DNA. Counted in this sample were over 150,000 clones; about three quarters of them appeared once. The top ten hold about 2.6% of the sample.

The cohort comprised some 700 healthy bone marrow donors. At the time of sampling, all cohort members were nominally healthy, though unrecorded immune exposures were likely present. The donor tested CMV seropositive and was one of the 289 seropositive cohort members. Every donor gave a peripheral blood sample, and the peripheral blood mononuclear cells from that sample were used for TCR beta sequencing. The Qiagen DNeasy Blood Extraction Kit was used to extract genomic DNA from the blood cell samples. Details on this clone: The specificity of this receptor is unknown. No base qualities exist here, and no much larger clone lies one base off it.

The chain uses TRBV4-2 and TRBJ1-2; TRBD1 agrees with 8 junctional bases. Sequences were obtained from PBMCs. This sequence originates from a woman in her thirties or forties in good health and CMV-seropositive. The nucleotides read TGTGCCAGCAGCCAAGCGACAGGGGAGAGTGGCTACACCTTC. It translates as CASSQATGESGYTF.